A selection of T cell receptor beta chains follows, all from one sample in a study of T cell responses to AZD1222 COVID-19 vaccine. Clones were read by immunoSEQ multiplex PCR, and TCRdb kept only the in-frame ones, dropping some. The sample holds some 71,000 clones, about 89% seen once. The sample consisted of peripheral blood, taken 28 days after the second AZD1222 dose. The source of these receptors is an adult who received the AZD1222 COVID-19 vaccine. Both conserved end residues are trimmed from each CDR3. Fields, in order: V gene, CDR3 protein.

TRBV10-1 ASTRLAGDLGEQY
TRBV6-2/TRBV6-3 ASSYSSPSGIYNEQF
TRBV10-3 AISPSEPNEQF
TRBV6-5 ASSYSALGGSYEQY
TRBV25-1 ASSDRDRTPNTGELF
TRBV27 ASSLTDNFSYEQY
TRBV18 ASSPGGVDGYT
TRBV29-1 SVGGGSGYGYT
TRBV11-3 ASSLEAGDYGYT
TRBV2 ASSFRLSGYSSYNEQF
TRBV5-8 AAPGGQSNGYT
TRBV11-3 ASSLEIRQRSSYNEQF
TRBV11-2 ASSLVPGGSYEQY
TRBV28 ASSWPLLAGESDTQY
TRBV5-8 ASSLEQASLGEQF
TRBV11-2 ASSKEAGNTIY
TRBV5-1 ASSGDTLDEQF
TRBV28 ASRGNIKNIQY